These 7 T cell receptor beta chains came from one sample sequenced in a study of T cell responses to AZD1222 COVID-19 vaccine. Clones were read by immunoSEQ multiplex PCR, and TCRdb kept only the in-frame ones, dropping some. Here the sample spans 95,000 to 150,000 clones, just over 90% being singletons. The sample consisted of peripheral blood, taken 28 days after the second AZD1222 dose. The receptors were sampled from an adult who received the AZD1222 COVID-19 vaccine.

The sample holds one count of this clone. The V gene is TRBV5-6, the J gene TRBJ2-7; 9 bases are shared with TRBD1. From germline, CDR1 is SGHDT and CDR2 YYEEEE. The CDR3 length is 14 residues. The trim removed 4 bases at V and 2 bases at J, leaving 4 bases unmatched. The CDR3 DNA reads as TGTGCCAGCAGCCAGGGACAGGGAACCTACGAGCAGTACTTC. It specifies CASSQGQGTYEQYF. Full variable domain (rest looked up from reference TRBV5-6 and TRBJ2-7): DAGVTQSPTHLIKTRGQQVTLRCSPKSGHDTVSWYQQALGQGPQFIFQYYEEEERQRGNFPDRFSGHQFPNYSSELNVNALLLGDSALYLCASSQGQGTYEQYFGPGTRLTVT.

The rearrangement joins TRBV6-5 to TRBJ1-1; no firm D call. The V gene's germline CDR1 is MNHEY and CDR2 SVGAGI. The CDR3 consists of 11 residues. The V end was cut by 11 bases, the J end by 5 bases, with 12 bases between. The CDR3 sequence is CASTLGTEAFF. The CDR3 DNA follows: TGTGCCTCTACCCTCGGGACTGAAGCTTTCTTT.

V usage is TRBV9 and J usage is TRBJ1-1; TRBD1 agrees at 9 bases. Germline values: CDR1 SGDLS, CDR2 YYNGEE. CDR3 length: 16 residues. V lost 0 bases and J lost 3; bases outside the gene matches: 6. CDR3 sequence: CASSVGTGDGYTEAFF. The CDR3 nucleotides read TGTGCCAGCAGCGTAGGGACAGGGGATGGGTACACTGAAGCTTTCTTT. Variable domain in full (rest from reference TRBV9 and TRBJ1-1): DSGVTQTPKHLITATGQRVTLRCSPRSGDLSVYWYQQSLDQGLQFLIQYYNGEERAKGNILERFSAQQFPDLHSELNLSSLELGDSALYFCASSVGTGDGYTEAFFGQGTRLTVV.

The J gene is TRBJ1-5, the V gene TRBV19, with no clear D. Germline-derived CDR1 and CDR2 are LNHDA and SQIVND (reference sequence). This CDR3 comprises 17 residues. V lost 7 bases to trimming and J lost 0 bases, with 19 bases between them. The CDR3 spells CASTRTWRFGSNQPQHF. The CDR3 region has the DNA TGTGCCAGTACTCGGACCTGGAGGTTCGGTAGCAATCAGCCCCAGCATTTT.

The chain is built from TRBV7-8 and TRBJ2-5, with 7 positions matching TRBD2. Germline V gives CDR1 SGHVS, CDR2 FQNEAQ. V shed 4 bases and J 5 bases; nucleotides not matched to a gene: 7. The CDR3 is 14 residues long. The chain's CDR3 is CASSSRLAQETQYF. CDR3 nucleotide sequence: TGTGCCAGCAGCTCAAGACTAGCACAGGAGACCCAGTACTTC.

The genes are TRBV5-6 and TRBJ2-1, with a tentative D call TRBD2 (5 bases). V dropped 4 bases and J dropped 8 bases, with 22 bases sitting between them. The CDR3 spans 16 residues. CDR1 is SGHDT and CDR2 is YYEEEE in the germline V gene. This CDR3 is CASSQQVLGNLDEQFF. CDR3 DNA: TGTGCCAGCAGCCAGCAGGTACTAGGGAACCTGGATGAGCAGTTCTTC.

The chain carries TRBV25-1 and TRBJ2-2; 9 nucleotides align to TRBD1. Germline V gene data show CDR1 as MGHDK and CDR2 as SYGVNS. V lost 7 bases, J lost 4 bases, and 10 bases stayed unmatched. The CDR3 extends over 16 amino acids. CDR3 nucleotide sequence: TGTGCCAGCACCTCCACCGGGACAGGGACCACCGGGGAGCTGTTTTTT. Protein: CASTSTGTGTTGELFF.